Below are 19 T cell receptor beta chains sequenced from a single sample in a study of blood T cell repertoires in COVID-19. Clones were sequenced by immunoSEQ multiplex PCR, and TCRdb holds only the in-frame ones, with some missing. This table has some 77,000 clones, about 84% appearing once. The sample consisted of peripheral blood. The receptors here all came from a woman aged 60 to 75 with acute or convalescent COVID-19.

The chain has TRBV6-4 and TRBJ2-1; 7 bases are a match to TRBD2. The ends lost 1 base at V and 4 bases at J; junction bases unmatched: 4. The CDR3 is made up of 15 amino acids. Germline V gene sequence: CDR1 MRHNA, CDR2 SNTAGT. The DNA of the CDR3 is TGTGCCAGCAGTGACTTACTAGCGATTTACAATGAGCAGTTCTTC. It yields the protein CASSDLLAIYNEQFF.

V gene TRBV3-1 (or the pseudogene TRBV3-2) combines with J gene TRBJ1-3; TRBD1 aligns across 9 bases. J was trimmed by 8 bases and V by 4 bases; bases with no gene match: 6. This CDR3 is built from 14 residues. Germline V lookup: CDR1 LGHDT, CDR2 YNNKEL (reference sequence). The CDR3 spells CASSPRDREDTIYF. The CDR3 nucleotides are TGTGCCAGCAGCCCCCGGGACAGGGAGGACACCATATATTTT.

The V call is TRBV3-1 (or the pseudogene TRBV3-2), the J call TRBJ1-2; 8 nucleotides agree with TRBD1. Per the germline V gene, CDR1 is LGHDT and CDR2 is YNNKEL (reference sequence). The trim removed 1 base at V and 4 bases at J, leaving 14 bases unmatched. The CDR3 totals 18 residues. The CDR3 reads CASSQVTPLGQGGYGYTF. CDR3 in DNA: TGTGCCAGCAGCCAAGTCACCCCCCTTGGACAGGGCGGCTATGGCTACACCTTC.

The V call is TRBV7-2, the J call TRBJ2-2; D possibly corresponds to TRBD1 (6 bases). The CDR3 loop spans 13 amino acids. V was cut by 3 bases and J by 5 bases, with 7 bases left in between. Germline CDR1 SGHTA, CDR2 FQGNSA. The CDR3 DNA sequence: TGTGCCAGCAGCTTCGGGACAACCGGGGAGCTGTTTTTT. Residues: CASSFGTTGELFF.

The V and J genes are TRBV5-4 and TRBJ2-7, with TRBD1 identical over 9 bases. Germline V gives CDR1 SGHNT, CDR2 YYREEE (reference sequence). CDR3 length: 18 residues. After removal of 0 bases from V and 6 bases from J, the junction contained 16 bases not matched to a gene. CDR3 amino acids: CASSLGGRIGDRVGEQYF. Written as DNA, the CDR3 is TGTGCCAGCAGCTTGGGGGGTCGTATTGGGGACAGGGTCGGCGAGCAGTACTTC.

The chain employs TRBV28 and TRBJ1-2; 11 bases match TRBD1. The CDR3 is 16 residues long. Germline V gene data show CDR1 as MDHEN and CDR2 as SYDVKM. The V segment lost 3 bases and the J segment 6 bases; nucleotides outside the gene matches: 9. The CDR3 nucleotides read TGTGCCAGCAGTTTTTCCGGGACAGGGGGGGTTGATGGCTACACCTTC. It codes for CASSFSGTGGVDGYTF.

The CDR3 DNA is TGTGCCAGCAGGGACACAGGGGGCTATGGCTACACCTTC. Its protein product is CASRDTGGYGYTF. The chain joins TRBV3-1 (or the pseudogene TRBV3-2) to TRBJ1-2; 8 bases match TRBD1. After removal of 6 bases from V and 4 bases from J, the junction contained 4 bases not matched to a gene. The CDR3 loop spans 13 amino acids. Looked up from germline, CDR1 is LGHDT and CDR2 is YNNKEL (reference sequence).

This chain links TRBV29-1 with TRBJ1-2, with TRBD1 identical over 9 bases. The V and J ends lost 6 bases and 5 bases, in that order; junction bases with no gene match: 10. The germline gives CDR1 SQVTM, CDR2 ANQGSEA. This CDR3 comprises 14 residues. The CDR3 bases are TGCAGCGTGGGACCGGGACAGGGAATGTATGGCTACACCTTC. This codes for CSVGPGQGMYGYTF.

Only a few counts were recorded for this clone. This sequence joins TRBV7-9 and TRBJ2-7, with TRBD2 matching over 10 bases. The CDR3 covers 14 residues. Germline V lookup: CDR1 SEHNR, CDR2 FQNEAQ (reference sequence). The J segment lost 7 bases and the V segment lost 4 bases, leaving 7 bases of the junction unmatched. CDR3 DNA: TGTGCCAGCAGCTCCCAAGGGACTAGCGAAGAGCAGTACTTC. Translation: CASSSQGTSEEQYF.

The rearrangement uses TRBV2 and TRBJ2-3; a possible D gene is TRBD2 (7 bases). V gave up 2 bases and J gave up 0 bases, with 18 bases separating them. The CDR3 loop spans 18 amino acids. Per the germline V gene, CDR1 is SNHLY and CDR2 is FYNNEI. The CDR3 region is CASSESAVRGASTDTQYF. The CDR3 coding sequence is TGTGCCAGCAGTGAATCAGCGGTACGGGGGGCAAGCACAGATACGCAGTATTTT. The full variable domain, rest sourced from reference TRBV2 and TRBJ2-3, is EPEVTQTPSHQVTQMGQEVILRCVPISNHLYFYWYRQILGQKVEFLVSFYNNEISEKSEIFDDQFSVERPDGSNFTLKIRSTKLEDSAMYFCASSESAVRGASTDTQYFGPGTRLTVL.

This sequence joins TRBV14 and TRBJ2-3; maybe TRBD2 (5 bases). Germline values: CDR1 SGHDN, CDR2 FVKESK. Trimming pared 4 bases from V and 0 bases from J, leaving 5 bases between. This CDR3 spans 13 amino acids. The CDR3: CASSRTSTDTQYF. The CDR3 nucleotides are TGTGCCAGCAGCCGGACTAGCACAGATACGCAGTATTTT.

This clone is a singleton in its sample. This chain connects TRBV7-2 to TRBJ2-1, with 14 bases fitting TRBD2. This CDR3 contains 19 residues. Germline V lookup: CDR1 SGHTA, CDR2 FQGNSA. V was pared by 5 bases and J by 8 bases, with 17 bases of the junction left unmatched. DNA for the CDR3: TGTGCCAGCAGCGACCGTACCGGGACTAGCGGGAGTCTGAGTCATGAGCAGTTCTTC. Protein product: CASSDRTGTSGSLSHEQFF.

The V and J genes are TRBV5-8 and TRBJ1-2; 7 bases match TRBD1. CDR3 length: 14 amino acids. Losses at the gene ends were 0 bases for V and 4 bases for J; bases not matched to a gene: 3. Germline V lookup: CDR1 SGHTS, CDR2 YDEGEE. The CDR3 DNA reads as TGTGCCAGCAGCTTGGACAGGGGATTCTATGGCTACACCTTC. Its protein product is CASSLDRGFYGYTF.

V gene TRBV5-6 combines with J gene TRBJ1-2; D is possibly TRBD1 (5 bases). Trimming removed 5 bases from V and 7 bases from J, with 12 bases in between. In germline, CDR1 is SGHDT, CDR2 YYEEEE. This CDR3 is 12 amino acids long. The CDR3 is CASRLSRAGYTF. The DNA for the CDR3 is TGTGCCAGCAGACTCTCCAGGGCTGGCTACACCTTC.

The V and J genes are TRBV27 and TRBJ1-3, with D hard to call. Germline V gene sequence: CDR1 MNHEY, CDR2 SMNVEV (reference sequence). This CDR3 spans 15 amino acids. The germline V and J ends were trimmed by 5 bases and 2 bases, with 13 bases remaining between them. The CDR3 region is CASSRERAAGNTIYF. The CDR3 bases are TGTGCCAGCAGTCGTGAGAGGGCGGCTGGAAACACCATATATTTT.

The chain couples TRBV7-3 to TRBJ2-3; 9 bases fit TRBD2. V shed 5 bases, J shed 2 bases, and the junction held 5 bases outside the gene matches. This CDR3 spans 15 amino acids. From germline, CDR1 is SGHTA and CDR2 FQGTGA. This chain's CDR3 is CASSRGGAPTDTQYF. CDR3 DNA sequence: TGTGCCAGCAGCCGCGGGGGGGCCCCCACAGATACGCAGTATTTT.

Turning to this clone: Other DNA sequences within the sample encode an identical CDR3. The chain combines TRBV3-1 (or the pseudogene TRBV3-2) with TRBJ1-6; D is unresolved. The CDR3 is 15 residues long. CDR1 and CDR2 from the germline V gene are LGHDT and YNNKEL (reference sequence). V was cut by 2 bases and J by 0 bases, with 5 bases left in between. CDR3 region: CASSQTGSYNSPLHF. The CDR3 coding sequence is TGTGCCAGCAGCCAAACGGGCTCCTATAATTCACCCCTCCACTTT.

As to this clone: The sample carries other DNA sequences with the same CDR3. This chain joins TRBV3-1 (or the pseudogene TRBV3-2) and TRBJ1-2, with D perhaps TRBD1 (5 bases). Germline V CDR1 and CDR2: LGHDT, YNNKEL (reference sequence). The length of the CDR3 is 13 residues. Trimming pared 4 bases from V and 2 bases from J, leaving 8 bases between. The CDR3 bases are TGTGCCAGCAGCCCGGGGGGGAACTATGGCTACACCTTC. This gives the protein CASSPGGNYGYTF.

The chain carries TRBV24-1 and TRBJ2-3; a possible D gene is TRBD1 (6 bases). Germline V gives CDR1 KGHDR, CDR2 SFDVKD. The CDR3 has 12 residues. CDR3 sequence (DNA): TGTGCAAGGACAGAGAGCACAGATACGCAGTATTTT. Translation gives CARTESTDTQYF.